This TCR beta chain was sequenced for a study of blood T cell repertoires in COVID-19. Study in general: Sites in the United States, Italy and Spain provided acute and convalescent COVID-19 samples. PBMCs, B-cell-depleted T cells, or T cells provided the cDNA or gDNA that made up the material.

The CDR3 consists of 15 residues. Looked up from germline, CDR1 is SQVTM and CDR2 is ANQGSEA. With 5 bases removed from V and 4 bases from J, the gap between germline ends came to 20 bases. Per the authors' pipeline: Reference gene primer amplification gave estimated nucleated cell counts. The assay was immunoSEQ multiplex PCR, and TCRdb's table has in-frame clones only and misses some. For V, J and clone size, that table is used; D and trimming come from the DNA. The sample records more than 90,000 clones, about nine tenths being singletons. The chain links TRBV29-1 to TRBJ1-1, with a tentative D call TRBD1 (5 bases). The sequence came from a man between 65 and 85 years old who had recovered from COVID-19. Input material: peripheral blood. The CDR3 bases are TGCAGCGTTCTGGACTGGAGCCGGAGGGGCACTGAAGCTTTCTTT. Translation gives CSVLDWSRRGTEAFF.